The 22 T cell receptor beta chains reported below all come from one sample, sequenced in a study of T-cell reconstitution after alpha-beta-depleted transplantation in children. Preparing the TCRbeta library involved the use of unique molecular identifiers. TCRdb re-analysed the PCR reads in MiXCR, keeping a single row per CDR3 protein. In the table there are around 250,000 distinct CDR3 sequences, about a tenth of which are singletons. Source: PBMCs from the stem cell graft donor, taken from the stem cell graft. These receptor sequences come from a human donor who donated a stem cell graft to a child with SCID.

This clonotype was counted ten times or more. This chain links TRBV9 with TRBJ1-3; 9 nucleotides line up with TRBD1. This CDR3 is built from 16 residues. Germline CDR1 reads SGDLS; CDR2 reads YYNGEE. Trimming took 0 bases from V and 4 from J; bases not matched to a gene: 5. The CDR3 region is CASSVATGQGGNTIYF. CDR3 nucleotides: TGTGCCAGCAGCGTAGCTACGGGACAGGGCGGAAACACCATATATTTT. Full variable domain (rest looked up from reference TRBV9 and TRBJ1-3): DSGVTQTPKHLITATGQRVTLRCSPRSGDLSVYWYQQSLDQGLQFLIQYYNGEERAKGNILERFSAQQFPDLHSELNLSSLELGDSALYFCASSVATGQGGNTIYFGEGSWLTVV.

Here the CDR3 DNA reads TGTGCCAGCAGCTTAGGCACCCGGGGGGGCTTTGAGACCCAGTACTTC. As protein: CASSLGTRGGFETQYF. The chain recombines TRBV13 with TRBJ2-5, with 8 bases that match TRBD2. Germline V gene sequence: CDR1 PRHDT, CDR2 FYEKMQ (reference sequence). The CDR3 runs 16 residues. The V gene end was trimmed by 0 bases and the J gene end by 5 bases; junction bases not matched to a gene: 8.

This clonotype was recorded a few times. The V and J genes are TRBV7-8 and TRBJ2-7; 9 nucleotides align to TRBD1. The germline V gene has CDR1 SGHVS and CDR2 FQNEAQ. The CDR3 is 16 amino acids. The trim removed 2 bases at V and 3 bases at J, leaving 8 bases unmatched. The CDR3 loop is CASSLIAGQGRYEQYF. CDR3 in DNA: TGTGCCAGCAGCTTAATAGCAGGACAGGGGCGCTACGAGCAGTACTTC.

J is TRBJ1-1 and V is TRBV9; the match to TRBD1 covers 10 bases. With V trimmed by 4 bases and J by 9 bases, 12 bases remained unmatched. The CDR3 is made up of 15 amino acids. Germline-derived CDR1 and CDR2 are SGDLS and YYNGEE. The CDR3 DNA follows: TGTGCCAGCAGCATAGGAGGGACAGGGGTAACTCAAGCTTTCTTT. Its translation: CASSIGGTGVTQAFF.

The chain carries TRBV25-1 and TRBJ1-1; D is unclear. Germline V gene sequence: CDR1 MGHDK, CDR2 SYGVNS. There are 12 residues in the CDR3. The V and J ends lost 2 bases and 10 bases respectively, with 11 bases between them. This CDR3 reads CASSERGLSAFF. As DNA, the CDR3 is TGTGCCAGCAGTGAAAGAGGGCTTTCAGCTTTCTTT. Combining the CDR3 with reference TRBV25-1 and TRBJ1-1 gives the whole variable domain EADIYQTPRYLVIGTGKKITLECSQTMGHDKMYWYQQDPGMELHLIHYSYGVNSTEKGDLSSESTVSRIRTEHFPLTLESARPSHTSQYLCASSERGLSAFFGQGTRLTVV.

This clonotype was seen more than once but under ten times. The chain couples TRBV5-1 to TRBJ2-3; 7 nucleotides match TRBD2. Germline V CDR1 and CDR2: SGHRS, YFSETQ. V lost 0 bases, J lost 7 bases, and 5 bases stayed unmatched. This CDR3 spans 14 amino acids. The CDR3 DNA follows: TGCGCCAGCAGCTTGGAATCGGGGGGTTATACGCAGTATTTT. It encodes CASSLESGGYTQYF.

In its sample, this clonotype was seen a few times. The CDR3 DNA follows: TGTGCCAGCAGTCGGGGAGGTAGAGAGACCCAGTACTTC. Its translation is CASSRGGRETQYF. This rearrangement joins TRBV12-3 or TRBV12-4 to TRBJ2-5; a possible D gene is TRBD2 (6 bases). The CDR3 has 13 residues. V lost 5 bases and J 4 bases, leaving 11 bases between the germline ends.

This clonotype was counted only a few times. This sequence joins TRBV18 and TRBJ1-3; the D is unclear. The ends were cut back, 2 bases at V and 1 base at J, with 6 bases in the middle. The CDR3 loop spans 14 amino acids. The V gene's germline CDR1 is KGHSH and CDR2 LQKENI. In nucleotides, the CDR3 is TGTGCCAGCTCACCATCATCTTCTGGAAACACCATATATTTT. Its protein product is CASSPSSSGNTIYF.

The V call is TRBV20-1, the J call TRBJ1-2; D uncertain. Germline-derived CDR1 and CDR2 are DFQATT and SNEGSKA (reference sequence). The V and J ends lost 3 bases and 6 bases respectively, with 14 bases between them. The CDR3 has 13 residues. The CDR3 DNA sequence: TGCAGTGCTAGTAGGGTTGGGGTGAATGGCTACACCTTC. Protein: CSASRVGVNGYTF.

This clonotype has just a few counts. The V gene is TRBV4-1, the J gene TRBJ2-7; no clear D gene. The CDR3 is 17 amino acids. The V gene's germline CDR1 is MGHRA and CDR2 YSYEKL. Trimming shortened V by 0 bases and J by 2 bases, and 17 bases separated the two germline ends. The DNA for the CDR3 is TGCGCCAGCAGCCAAGAGTGGGTAGGGCACTACGCCTACGAGCAGTACTTC. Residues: CASSQEWVGHYAYEQYF.

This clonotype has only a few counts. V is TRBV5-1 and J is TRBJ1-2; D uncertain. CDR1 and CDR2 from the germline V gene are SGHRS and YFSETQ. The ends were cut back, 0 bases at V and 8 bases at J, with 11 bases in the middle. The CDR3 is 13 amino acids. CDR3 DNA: TGCGCCAGCAGCTTGGCCGGTGGCGCAGGCTACACCTTC. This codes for CASSLAGGAGYTF.

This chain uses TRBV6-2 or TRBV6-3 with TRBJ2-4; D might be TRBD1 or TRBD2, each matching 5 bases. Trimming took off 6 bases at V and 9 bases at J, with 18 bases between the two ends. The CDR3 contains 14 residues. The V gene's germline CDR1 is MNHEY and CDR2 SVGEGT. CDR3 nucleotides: TGTGCCAGCAGAGACGGGGCCCGGGTAGGCATTCAGTACTTC. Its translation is CASRDGARVGIQYF.

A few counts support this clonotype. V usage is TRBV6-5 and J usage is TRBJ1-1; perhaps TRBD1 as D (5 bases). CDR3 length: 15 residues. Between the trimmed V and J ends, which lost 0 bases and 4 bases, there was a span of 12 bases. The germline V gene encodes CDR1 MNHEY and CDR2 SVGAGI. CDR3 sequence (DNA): TGTGCCAGCAGTTACTCGATAGCGGGGACCACTGAAGCTTTCTTT. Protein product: CASSYSIAGTTEAFF.

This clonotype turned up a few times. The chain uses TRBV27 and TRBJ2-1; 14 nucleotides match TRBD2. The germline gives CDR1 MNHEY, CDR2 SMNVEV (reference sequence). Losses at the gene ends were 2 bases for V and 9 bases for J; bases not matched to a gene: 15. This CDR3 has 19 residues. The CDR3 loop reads CASSLLPPGLAGALGEQFF. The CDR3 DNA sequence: TGTGCCAGCAGTTTACTTCCCCCGGGACTAGCGGGGGCCCTCGGTGAGCAGTTCTTC.

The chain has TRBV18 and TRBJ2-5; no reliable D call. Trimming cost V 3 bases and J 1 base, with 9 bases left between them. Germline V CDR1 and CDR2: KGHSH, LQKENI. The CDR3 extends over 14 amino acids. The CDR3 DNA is TGTGCCAGCTCACCTCTCAGCACCCAAGAGACCCAGTACTTC. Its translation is CASSPLSTQETQYF.

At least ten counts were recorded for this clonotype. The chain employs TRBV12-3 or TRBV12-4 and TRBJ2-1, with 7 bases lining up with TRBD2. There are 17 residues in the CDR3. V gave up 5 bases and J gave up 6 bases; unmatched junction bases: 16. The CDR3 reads CASSLMGTGGMVNEQFF. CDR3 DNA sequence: TGTGCCAGCAGTCTCATGGGTACGGGGGGAATGGTCAATGAGCAGTTCTTC.

CDR3 sequence reads: CASSWTPSGHTEAFF. As DNA, the CDR3 is TGTGCCAGCAGTTGGACACCCTCAGGCCACACTGAAGCTTTCTTT. The chain links TRBV6-5 to TRBJ1-1; the D gene is possibly TRBD1 (5 bases). Germline CDR1 is MNHEY and CDR2 is SVGAGI. There are 15 residues in the CDR3. Trimming shortened V by 4 bases and J by 3 bases, and 15 bases separated the two germline ends.

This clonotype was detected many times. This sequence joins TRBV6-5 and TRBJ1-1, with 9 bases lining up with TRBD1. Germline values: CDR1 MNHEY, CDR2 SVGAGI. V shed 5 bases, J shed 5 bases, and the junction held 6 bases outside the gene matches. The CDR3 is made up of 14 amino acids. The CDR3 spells CASSTDRGLTEAFF. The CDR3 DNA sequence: TGTGCCAGCAGTACGGACAGGGGTCTGACTGAAGCTTTCTTT.

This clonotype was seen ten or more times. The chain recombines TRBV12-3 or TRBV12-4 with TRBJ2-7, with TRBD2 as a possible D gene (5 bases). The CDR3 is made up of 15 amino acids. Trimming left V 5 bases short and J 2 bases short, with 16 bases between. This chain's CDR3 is CASSQGLRMTYEQYF. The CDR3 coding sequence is TGTGCCAGCAGTCAAGGACTGCGTATGACCTACGAGCAGTACTTC.

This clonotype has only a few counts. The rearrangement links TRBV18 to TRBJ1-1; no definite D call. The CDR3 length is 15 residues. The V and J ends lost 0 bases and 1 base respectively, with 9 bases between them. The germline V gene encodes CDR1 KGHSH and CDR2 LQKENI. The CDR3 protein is CASSPPGRANTEAFF. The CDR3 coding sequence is TGTGCCAGCTCACCACCGGGAAGGGCGAACACTGAAGCTTTCTTT.

This CDR3 reads CASSTSSGGAVDTQYF. The CDR3 region has the DNA TGTGCCAGCAGCACCTCTAGCGGGGGGGCGGTAGATACGCAGTATTTT. V gene TRBV7-6 combines with J gene TRBJ2-3; 12 nucleotides align to TRBD2. The CDR3 extends over 16 amino acids. Germline lookup yields CDR1 SGHVS and CDR2 FNYEAQ. The junction had 8 bases not matched to a gene; V was cut back by 5 bases and J by 5 bases.

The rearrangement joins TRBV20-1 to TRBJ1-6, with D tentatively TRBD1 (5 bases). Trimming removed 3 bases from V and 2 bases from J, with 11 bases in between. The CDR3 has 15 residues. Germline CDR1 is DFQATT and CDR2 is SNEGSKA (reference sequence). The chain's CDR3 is CSASLGDAYNSPLHF. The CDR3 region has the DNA TGCAGTGCTAGTTTGGGGGACGCCTATAATTCACCCCTCCACTTT.